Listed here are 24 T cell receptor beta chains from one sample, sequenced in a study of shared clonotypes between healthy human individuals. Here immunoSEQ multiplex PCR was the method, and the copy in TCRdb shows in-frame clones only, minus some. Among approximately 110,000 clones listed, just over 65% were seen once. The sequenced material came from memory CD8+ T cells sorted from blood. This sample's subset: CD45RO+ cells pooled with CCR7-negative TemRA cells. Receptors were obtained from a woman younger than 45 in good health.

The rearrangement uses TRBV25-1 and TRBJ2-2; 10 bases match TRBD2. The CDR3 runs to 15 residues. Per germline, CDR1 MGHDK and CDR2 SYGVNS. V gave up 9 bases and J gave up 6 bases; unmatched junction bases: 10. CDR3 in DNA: TGTGCCAGTCATGATCTAGCGGGAGAGGCCGGGGAGCTGTTTTTT. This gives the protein CASHDLAGEAGELFF.

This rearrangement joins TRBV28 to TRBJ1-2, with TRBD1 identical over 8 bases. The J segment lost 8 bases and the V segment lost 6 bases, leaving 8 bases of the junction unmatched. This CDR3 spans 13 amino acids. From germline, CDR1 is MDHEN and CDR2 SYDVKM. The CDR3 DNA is TGTGCCAGCAGGCCGGGACAGGCTCGGGGCTACACCTTC. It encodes CASRPGQARGYTF.

In DNA form, the CDR3 reads TGTGCCAGCAGACCGGGACCGCGATTCTCCTACGAGCAGTACTTC. This sequence encodes CASRPGPRFSYEQYF. V and J are TRBV2 and TRBJ2-7; the D gene could be TRBD1 or TRBD2 (5 bases each). The ends were cut back, 6 bases at V and 0 bases at J, with 15 bases in the middle. CDR3 length: 15 residues. Germline V gene lookup returns CDR1 SNHLY and CDR2 FYNNEI.

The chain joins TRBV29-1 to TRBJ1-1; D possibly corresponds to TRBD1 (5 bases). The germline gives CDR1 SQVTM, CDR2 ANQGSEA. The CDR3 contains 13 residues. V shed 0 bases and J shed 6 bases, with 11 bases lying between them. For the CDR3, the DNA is TGCAGCGTTGAAGAATCGGGGGAAGCTGAAGCTTTCTTT. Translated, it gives CSVEESGEAEAFF. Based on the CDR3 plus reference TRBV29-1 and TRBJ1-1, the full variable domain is SAVISQKPSRDICQRGTSLTIQCQVDSQVTMMFWYRQQPGQSLTLIATANQGSEATYESGFVIDKFPISRPNLTFSTLTVSNMSPEDSSIYLCSVEESGEAEAFFGQGTRLTVV.

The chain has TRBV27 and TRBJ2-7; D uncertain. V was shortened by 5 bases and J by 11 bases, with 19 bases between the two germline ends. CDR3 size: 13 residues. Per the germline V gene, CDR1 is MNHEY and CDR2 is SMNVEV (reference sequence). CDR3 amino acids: CASSTSLTHQEYF. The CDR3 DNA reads TGTGCCAGCAGTACCTCATTGACACACCAGGAGTACTTC.

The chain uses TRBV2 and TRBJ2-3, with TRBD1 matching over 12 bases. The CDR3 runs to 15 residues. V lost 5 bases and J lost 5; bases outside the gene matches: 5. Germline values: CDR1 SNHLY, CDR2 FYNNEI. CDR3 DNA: TGTGCCAGCAGTCGGGACAGGGGGCTGCGAGATACGCAGTATTTT. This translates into CASSRDRGLRDTQYF.

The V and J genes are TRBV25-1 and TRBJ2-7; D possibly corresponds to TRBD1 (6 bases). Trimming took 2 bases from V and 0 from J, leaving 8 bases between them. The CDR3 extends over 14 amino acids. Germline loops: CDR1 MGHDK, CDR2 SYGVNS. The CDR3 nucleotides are TGTGCCAGCAGTGAAGGCAGGGGCTCCTACGAGCAGTACTTC. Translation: CASSEGRGSYEQYF.

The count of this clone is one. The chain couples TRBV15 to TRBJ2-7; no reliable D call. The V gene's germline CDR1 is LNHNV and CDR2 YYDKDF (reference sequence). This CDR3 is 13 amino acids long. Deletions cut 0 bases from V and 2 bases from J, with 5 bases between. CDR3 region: CATSRERTYEQYF. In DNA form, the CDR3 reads TGTGCCACCAGCAGAGAAAGAACCTACGAGCAGTACTTC.

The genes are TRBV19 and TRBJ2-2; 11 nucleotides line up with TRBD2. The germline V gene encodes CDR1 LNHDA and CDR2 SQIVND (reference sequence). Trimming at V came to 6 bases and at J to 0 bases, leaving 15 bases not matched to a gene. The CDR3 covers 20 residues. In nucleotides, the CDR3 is TGTGCCAGTAGGGCCGGCGAGACGACTAGCGGGGATGCGAACACCGGGGAGCTGTTTTTT. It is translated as CASRAGETTSGDANTGELFF.

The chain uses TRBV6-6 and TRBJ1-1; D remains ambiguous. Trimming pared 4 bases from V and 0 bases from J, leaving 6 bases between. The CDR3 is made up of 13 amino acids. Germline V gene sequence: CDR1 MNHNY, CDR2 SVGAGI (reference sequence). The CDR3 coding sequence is TGTGCCAGCAGTTTTCGGCTGAACACTGAAGCTTTCTTT. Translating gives CASSFRLNTEAFF.

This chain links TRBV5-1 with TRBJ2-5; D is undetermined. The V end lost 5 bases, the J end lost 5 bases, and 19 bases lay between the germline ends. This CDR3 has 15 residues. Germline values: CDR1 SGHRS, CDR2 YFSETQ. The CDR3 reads CASRPDLGGGETQYF. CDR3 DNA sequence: TGCGCCAGCAGACCCGACCTTGGTGGTGGGGAGACCCAGTACTTC.

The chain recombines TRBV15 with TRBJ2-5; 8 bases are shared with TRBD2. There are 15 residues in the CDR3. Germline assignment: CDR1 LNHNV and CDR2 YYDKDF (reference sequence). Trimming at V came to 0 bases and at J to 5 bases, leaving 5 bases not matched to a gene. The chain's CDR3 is CATSRDREGSETQYF. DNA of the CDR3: TGTGCCACCAGCAGAGACCGGGAGGGCTCGGAGACCCAGTACTTC.

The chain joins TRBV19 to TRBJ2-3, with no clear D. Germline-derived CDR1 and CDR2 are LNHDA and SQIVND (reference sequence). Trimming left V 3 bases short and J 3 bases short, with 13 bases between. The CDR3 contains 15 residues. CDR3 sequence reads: CASSISRVGTDTQYF. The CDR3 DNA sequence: TGTGCCAGTAGTATTTCAAGAGTGGGTACAGATACGCAGTATTTT.

CDR3 protein: CATSIRTAPNEKLFF. The CDR3 DNA sequence: TGTGCCACCAGCATCCGGACAGCACCTAATGAAAAACTGTTTTTT. The chain links TRBV15 to TRBJ1-4; perhaps TRBD1 as D (6 bases). Trimming removed 4 bases at V and 3 bases at J, with 12 bases between. The CDR3 sequence is 15 residues long. CDR1 is LNHNV and CDR2 is YYDKDF in the germline V gene (reference sequence).

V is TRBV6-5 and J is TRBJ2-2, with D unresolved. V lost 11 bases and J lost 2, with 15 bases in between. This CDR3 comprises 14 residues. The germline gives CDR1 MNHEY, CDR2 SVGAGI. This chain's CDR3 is CASHVRPNTGELFF. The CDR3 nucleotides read TGTGCCTCACACGTCAGACCCAACACCGGGGAGCTGTTTTTT.

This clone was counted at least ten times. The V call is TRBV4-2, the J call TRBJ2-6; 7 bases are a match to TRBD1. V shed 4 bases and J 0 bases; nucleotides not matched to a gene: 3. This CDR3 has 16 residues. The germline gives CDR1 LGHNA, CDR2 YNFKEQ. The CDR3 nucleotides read TGTGCCAGCAGCCCGCGGACAGGCTCTGGGGCCAACGTCCTGACTTTC. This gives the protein CASSPRTGSGANVLTF.

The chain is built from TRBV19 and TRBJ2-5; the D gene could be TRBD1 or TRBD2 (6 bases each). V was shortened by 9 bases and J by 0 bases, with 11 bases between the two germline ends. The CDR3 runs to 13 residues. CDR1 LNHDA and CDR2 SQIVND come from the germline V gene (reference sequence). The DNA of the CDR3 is TGTGCCAGCCGAGGGGGGAACCAAGAGACCCAGTACTTC. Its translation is CASRGGNQETQYF.

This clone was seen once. The CDR3 reads CARSVLAVLNEQFF. CDR3 nucleotide sequence: TGTGCCAGAAGCGTACTAGCGGTACTCAATGAGCAGTTCTTC. The chain employs TRBV5-3 and TRBJ2-1; TRBD2 matches at 8 bases. TRBV5-3 carries the ORF label, with uncertain function. CDR3 length equals 14 residues. V gave up 4 bases and J gave up 6 bases; unmatched junction bases: 6.

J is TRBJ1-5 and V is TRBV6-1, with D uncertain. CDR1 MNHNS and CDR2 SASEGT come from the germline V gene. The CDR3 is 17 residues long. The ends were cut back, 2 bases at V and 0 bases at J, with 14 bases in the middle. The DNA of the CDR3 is TGTGCCAGCAGTGAACCCCGGGCGGGATATAGCAATCAGCCCCAGCATTTT. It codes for CASSEPRAGYSNQPQHF.

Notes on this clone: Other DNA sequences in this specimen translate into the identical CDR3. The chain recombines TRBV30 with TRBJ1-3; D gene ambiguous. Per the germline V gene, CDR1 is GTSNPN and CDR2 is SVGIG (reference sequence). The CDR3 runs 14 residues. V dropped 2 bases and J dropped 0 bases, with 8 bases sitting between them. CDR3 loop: CAWSRGGSGNTIYF. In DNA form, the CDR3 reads TGTGCCTGGAGTAGAGGAGGCTCTGGAAACACCATATATTTT. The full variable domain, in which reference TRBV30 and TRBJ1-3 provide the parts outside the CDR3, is SQTIHQWPATLVQPVGSPLSLECTVEGTSNPNLYWYRQAAGRGLQLLFYSVGIGQISSEVPQNLSASRPQDRQFILSSKKLLLSDSGFYLCAWSRGGSGNTIYFGEGSWLTVV.

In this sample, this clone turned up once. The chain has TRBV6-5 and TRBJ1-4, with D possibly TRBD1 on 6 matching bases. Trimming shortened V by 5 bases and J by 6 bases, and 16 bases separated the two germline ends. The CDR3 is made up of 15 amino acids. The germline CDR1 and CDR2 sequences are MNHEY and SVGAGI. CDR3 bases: TGTGCCAGCAGTGTGTCGGGGGCGGAGGATGAAAAACTGTTTTTT. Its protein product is CASSVSGAEDEKLFF.

Written as DNA, the CDR3 is TGCAGCGTTAAGATTCCGGGACAGGTCAACCTTGGCACAGATACGCAGTATTTT. Translated: CSVKIPGQVNLGTDTQYF. The chain employs TRBV29-1 and TRBJ2-3; 8 bases are a match to TRBD1. From germline, CDR1 is SQVTM and CDR2 ANQGSEA. The J segment lost 1 base and the V segment lost 5 bases, leaving 17 bases of the junction unmatched. The CDR3 covers 18 residues.

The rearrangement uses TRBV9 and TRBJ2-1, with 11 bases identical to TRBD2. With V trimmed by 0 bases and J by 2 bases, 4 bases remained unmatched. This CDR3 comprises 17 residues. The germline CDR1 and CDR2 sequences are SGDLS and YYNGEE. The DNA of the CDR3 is TGTGCCAGCAGCGTAGCTAGCGGGAGGCCCCCCTACAATGAGCAGTTCTTC. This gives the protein CASSVASGRPPYNEQFF.

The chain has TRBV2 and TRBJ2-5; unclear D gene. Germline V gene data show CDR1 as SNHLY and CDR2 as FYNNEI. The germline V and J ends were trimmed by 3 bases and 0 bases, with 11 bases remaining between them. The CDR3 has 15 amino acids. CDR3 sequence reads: CASSEADQYQETQYF. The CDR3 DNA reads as TGTGCCAGCAGTGAGGCAGACCAGTACCAAGAGACCCAGTACTTC.